Listed here are 14 T cell receptor beta chains from one sample, sequenced in a study of CD8 T cells in ankylosing spondylitis. TCRdb ran MiXCR on the 5' RACE reads and lists one entry per CDR3 protein. The sample yields 200,000 to 250,000 distinct CDR3 sequences, under 12% seen once. The sequenced sample was blood, either unsorted or a sorted T cell fraction (not recorded which). These receptors were collected from a male donor with ankylosing spondylitis or in good health (not recorded which).

The chain has TRBV5-1 and TRBJ2-1; no reliable D call. Trimming pared 0 bases from V and 5 bases from J, leaving 9 bases between. Germline V gene data show CDR1 as SGHRS and CDR2 as YFSETQ. This CDR3 is built from 14 residues. The CDR3 sequence: CASSLGRPDNEQFF. The CDR3 DNA sequence: TGCGCCAGCAGCTTGGGGCGTCCAGACAATGAGCAGTTCTTC.

This clonotype came up many times. V gene TRBV12-3 or TRBV12-4 combines with J gene TRBJ1-1; D gene ambiguous. The CDR3 runs to 10 residues. The V end lost 6 bases, the J end lost 7 bases, and 6 bases lay between the germline ends. CDR3 in DNA: TGTGCCAGCAGGCGGGGTGAAGCTTTCTTT. Amino acid sequence: CASRRGEAFF.

This clonotype was seen a handful of times. The chain carries TRBV20-1 and TRBJ1-5; 9 bases fit TRBD1. The CDR3 runs to 18 residues. The germline gives CDR1 DFQATT, CDR2 SNEGSKA (reference sequence). Trimming removed 1 base from V and 0 bases from J; junction bases left unmatched: 10. The CDR3 is CSARGGQGRSHSNQPQHF. Written as DNA, the CDR3 is TGCAGTGCTAGAGGGGGACAGGGACGATCCCATAGCAATCAGCCCCAGCATTTT.

The chain has TRBV7-3 and TRBJ2-7; 8 bases fit TRBD2. The CDR3 is 15 amino acids. The trim removed 5 bases at V and 3 bases at J, leaving 9 bases unmatched. Per germline, CDR1 SGHTA and CDR2 FQGTGA. Written as DNA, the CDR3 is TGTGCCAGCAGCCCCCCGGAGCGGGGGATCTACGAGCAGTACTTC. Translation gives CASSPPERGIYEQYF.

The rearrangement links TRBV19 to TRBJ1-2; D is possibly TRBD1 (5 bases). The V gene lost 4 bases and the J gene lost 7 bases, with 16 bases spanning the gap. This CDR3 region has 14 residues. Germline assignment: CDR1 LNHDA and CDR2 SQIVND (reference sequence). The CDR3 DNA follows: TGTGCCAGTAGTACGCCAGCGGGGGATGCTGGCTACACCTTC. It codes for CASSTPAGDAGYTF.

This clonotype occurred many times. This sequence joins TRBV28 and TRBJ2-7; no clear D gene. Trimming removed 5 bases from V and 3 bases from J, with 11 bases in between. This CDR3 comprises 13 residues. The germline V gene encodes CDR1 MDHEN and CDR2 SYDVKM. In nucleotides, the CDR3 is TGTGCCAGCAGTACTCCGGGCAACTACGAGCAGTACTTC. It specifies CASSTPGNYEQYF. Filled out from reference TRBV28 and TRBJ2-7, the complete variable domain reads DVKVTQSSRYLVKRTGEKVFLECVQDMDHENMFWYRQDPGLGLRLIYFSYDVKMKEKGDIPEGYSVSREKKERFSLILESASTNQTSMYLCASSTPGNYEQYFGPGTRLTVT.

This clonotype has a handful of counts. The DNA for the CDR3 is TGTGCCAGCAGCGTTCTAGCCACCTACAATGAGCAGTTCTTC. This sequence encodes CASSVLATYNEQFF. This chain connects TRBV9 to TRBJ2-1; a possible D gene is TRBD2 (5 bases). V lost 2 bases to trimming and J lost 2 bases, with 8 bases between them. In germline, CDR1 is SGDLS, CDR2 YYNGEE. The CDR3 is 14 amino acids.

This clonotype was counted between two and nine times. This chain uses TRBV6-5 with TRBJ1-5, with unresolved D. Trimming pared 3 bases from V and 4 bases from J, leaving 10 bases between. Germline V gene data show CDR1 as MNHEY and CDR2 as SVGAGI. The CDR3 consists of 14 residues. CDR3 DNA sequence: TGTGCCAGCAGTTATCTCCAAGGAAATCAGCCCCAGCATTTT. This translates into CASSYLQGNQPQHF.

The V call is TRBV12-3 or TRBV12-4, the J call TRBJ2-1, with D uncertain. V lost 8 bases, J lost 0 bases, and 14 bases lay in between. This CDR3 region has 15 residues. The CDR3, as DNA: TGTGCCAGCGCCTCCTCTAAGAGCTCCTACAATGAGCAGTTCTTC. It encodes CASASSKSSYNEQFF.

This clonotype has only a few counts. V gene TRBV9 combines with J gene TRBJ1-1, with 7 positions matching TRBD1. Trimming cost V 7 bases and J 0 bases; bases outside gene matches: 6. Germline CDR1 SGDLS, CDR2 YYNGEE. The CDR3 consists of 14 residues. For the CDR3, the DNA is TGTGCCAGCGGGTCGGGACAGTTGAACACTGAAGCTTTCTTT. Amino acid sequence: CASGSGQLNTEAFF.

This clonotype showed up just a few times. The rearrangement joins TRBV12-3 or TRBV12-4 to TRBJ1-4, with TRBD1 matching over 7 bases. V gave up 5 bases and J gave up 0 bases; unmatched junction bases: 3. This CDR3 is 15 amino acids long. CDR3 sequence (DNA): TGTGCCAGCAGTCAGGGACAGACAACTAATGAAAAACTGTTTTTT. This translates into CASSQGQTTNEKLFF.

This clonotype was detected many times. The chain joins TRBV3-1 to TRBJ2-1; D unresolved. Germline V CDR1 and CDR2: LGHDT, YNNKEL (reference sequence). V was pared by 4 bases and J by 5 bases, with 6 bases between. The CDR3 is 12 residues long. CDR3 bases: TGTGCCAGCAGCCCCCGGGACAATGAGCAGTTCTTC. Translation gives CASSPRDNEQFF.

This clonotype showed up many times. The genes are TRBV10-3 and TRBJ2-2; the match to TRBD1 covers 7 bases. The V gene's germline CDR1 is ENHRY and CDR2 SYGVKD. The V segment lost 5 bases and the J segment 1 base; nucleotides outside the gene matches: 4. The CDR3 covers 15 residues. Here the CDR3 reads CAISNRQGNTGELFF. Written as DNA, the CDR3 is TGTGCCATCAGTAATCGACAGGGGAACACCGGGGAGCTGTTTTTT.

This clonotype came up many times. The CDR3 loop is CASSPAGTANTGELFF. In DNA form, the CDR3 reads TGTGCCAGCAGTCCAGCCGGGACAGCGAACACCGGGGAGCTGTTTTTT. The rearrangement links TRBV12-3 or TRBV12-4 to TRBJ2-2; 7 bases are shared with TRBD1. The J segment lost 0 bases and the V segment lost 5 bases, leaving 6 bases of the junction unmatched. This CDR3 spans 16 amino acids.